The next 2 T cell receptor beta chains were all read from a single sample in a study of identical twins. MiXCR, applied by TCRdb to the 5' RACE reads, yields one record per CDR3 protein. Altogether 500,000 to 550,000 distinct CDR3 sequences are present, 20% to 25% being singletons, with the ten largest covering approximately 0.52%. The same data also went into a second study, on yellow fever vaccine responses in identical twins.

Source material: CD4+ T cells sorted from blood. Receptor source: a young woman in good health.

This clonotype turned up a few times. The chain carries TRBV18 and TRBJ2-1, with 15 nucleotides matching TRBD2. The CDR3 has 15 amino acids. The trim removed 3 bases at V and 9 bases at J, leaving 3 bases unmatched. The V gene's germline CDR1 is KGHSH and CDR2 LQKENI. The CDR3 DNA reads as TGTGCCAGCTCACCCCCGGGACTAGCGGGAGGTGAGCAGTTCTTC. Encoded protein: CASSPPGLAGGEQFF.

This clonotype has more than one count but fewer than ten. The rearrangement uses TRBV12-3 or TRBV12-4 and TRBJ2-1; 9 bases match TRBD1. The CDR3 consists of 17 residues. V was pared by 3 bases and J by 1 base, with 7 bases of the junction left unmatched. CDR3 DNA sequence: TGTGCCAGCAGTTTGAGAGGGGGGACAGGGTCCTACAATGAGCAGTTCTTC. Its protein is CASSLRGGTGSYNEQFF.